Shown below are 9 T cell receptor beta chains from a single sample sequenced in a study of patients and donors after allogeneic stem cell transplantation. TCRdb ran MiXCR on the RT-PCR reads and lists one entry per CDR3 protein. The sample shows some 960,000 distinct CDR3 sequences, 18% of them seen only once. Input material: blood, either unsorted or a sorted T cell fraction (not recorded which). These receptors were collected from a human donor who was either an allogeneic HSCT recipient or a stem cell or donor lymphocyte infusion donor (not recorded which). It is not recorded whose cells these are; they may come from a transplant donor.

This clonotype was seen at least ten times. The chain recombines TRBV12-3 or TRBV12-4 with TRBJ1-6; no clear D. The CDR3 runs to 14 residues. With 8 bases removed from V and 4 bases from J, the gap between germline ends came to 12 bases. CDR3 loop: CASAFTAYNSPLHF. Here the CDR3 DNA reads TGTGCCAGCGCCTTTACCGCATATAATTCACCCCTCCACTTT.

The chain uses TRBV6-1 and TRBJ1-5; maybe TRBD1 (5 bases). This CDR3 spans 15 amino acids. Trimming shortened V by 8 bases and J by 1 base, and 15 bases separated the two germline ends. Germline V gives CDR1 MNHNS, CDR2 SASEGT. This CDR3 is CASGPNRDSNQPQHF. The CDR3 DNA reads TGTGCCAGCGGACCGAACCGGGACAGCAATCAGCCCCAGCATTTT.

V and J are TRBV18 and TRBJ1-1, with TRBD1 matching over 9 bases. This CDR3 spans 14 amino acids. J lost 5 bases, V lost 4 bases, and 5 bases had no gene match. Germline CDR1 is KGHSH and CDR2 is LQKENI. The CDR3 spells CASSQDRGDTEAFF. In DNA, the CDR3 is TGTGCCAGCTCACAAGACAGGGGGGATACTGAAGCTTTCTTT.

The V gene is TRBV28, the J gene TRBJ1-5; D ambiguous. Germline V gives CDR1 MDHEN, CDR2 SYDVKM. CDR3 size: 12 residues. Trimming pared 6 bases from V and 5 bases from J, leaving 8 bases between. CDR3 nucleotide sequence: TGTGCCAGCAGCCCTCCTTATCAGCCCCAGCATTTT. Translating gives CASSPPYQPQHF.

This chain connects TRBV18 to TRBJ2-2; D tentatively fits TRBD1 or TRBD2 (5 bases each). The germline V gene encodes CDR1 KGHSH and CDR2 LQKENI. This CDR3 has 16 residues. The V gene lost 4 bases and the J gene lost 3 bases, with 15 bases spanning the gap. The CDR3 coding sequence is TGTGCCAGCTCACTCAACCAGGGAGCGGACACCGGGGAGCTGTTTTTT. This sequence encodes CASSLNQGADTGELFF.

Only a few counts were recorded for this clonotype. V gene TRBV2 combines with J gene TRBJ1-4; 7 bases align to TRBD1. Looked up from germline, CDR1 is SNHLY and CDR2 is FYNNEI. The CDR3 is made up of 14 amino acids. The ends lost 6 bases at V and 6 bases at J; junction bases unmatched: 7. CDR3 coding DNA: TGTGCCAGCAGACCTCGGGACAGCTATGAAAAACTGTTTTTT. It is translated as CASRPRDSYEKLFF.

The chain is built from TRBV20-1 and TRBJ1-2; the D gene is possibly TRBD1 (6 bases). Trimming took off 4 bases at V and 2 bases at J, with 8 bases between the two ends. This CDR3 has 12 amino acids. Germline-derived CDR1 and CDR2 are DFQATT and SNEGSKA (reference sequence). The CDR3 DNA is TGCAGTGCTACAGGGGCCAACTATGGCTACACCTTC. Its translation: CSATGANYGYTF.

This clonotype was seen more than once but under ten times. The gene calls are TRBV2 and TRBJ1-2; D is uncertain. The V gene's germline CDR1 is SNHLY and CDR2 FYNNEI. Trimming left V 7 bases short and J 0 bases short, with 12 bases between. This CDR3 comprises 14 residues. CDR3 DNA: TGTGCCAGCACCCAAGCCCCAGCTAACTATGGCTACACCTTC. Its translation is CASTQAPANYGYTF.

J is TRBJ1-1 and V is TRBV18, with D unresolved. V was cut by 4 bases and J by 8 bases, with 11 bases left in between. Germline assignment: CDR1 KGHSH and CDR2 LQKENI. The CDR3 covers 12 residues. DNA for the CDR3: TGTGCCAGCTCACGGGTCGAGGCAGAAGCTTTCTTT. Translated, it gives CASSRVEAEAFF.